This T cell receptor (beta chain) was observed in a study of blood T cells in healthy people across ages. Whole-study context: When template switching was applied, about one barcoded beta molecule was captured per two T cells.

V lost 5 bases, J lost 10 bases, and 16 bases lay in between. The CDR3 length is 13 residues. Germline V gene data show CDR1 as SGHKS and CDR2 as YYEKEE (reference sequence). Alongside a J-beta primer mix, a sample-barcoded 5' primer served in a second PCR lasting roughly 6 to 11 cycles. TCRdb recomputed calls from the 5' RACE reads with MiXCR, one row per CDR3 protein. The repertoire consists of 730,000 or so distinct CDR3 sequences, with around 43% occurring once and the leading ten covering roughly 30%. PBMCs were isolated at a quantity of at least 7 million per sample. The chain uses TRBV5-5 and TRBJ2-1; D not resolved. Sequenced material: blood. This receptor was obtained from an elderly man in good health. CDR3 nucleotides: TGTGCCAGCAGTATTTTCAGTGACTGGGAGCAGTTCTTC. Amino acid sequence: CASSIFSDWEQFF.